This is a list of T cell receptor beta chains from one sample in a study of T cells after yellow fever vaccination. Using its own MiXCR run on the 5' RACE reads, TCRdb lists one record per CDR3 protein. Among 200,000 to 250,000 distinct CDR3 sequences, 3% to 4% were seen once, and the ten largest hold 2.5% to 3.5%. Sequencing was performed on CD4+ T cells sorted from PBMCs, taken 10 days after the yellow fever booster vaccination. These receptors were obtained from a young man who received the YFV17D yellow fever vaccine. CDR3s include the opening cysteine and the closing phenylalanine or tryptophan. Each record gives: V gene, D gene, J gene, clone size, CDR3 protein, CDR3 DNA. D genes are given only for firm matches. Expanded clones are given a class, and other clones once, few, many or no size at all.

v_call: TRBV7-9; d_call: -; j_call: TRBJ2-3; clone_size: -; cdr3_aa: CASSSDPGRGFTDTQYF; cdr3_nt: TGTGCCAGCAGCTCCGATCCAGGCAGGGGCTTCACAGATACGCAGTATTTT
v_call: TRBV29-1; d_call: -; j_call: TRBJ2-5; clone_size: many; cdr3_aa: CSGTLGETQYF; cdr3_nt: TGCAGCGGGACTTTGGGGGAGACCCAGTACTTC
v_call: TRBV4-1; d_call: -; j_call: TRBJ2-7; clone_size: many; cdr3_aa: CASSRSVHYEQYF; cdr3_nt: TGCGCCAGCAGCCGGAGCGTACACTACGAGCAGTACTTC
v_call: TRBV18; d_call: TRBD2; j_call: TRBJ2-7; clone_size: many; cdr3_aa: CASSPQGGRYYEQYF; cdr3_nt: TGTGCCAGCTCCCCGCAGGGAGGGAGGTACTACGAGCAGTACTTC
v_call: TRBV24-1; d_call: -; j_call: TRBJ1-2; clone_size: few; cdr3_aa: CATQAGSGYGYTF; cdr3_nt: TGTGCCACGCAAGCAGGTTCGGGCTATGGCTACACCTTC
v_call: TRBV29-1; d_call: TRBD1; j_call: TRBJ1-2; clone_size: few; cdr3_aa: CSVGTGMRYTF; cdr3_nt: TGCAGCGTCGGGACAGGGATGCGCTACACCTTC
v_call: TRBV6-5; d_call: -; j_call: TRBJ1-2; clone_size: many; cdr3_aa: CASSSNLGRNYGYTF; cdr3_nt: TGTGCCAGCAGTTCGAATCTCGGGCGGAACTATGGCTACACCTTC
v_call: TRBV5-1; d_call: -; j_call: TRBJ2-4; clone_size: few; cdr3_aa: CASSSPGEGIQYF; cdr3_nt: TGCGCCAGCAGCTCTCCAGGGGAGGGCATTCAGTACTTC
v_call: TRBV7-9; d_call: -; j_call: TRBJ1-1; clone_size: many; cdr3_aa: CASSLGQVNTEAFF; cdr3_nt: TGTGCCAGCAGCTTAGGCCAGGTGAACACTGAAGCTTTCTTT
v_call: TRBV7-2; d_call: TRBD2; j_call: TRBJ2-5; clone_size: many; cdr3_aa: CASSLVSGDGETQYF; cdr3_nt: TGTGCCAGCAGCTTAGTTAGCGGGGACGGAGAGACCCAGTACTTC
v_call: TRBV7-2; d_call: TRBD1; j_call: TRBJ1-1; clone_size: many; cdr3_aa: CASSRDRANTEAFF; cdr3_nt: TGTGCCAGCAGCAGGGACAGGGCGAACACTGAAGCTTTCTTT
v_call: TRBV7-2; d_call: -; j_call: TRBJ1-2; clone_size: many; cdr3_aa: CASSLALLREGGNGYTF; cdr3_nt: TGTGCCAGCAGCTTAGCGCTTTTACGGGAAGGGGGTAATGGCTACACCTTC
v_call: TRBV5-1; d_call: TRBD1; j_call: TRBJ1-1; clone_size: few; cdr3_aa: CASSGGQGLGNTEAFF; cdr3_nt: TGCGCCAGCAGCGGGGGACAGGGTTTAGGGAACACTGAAGCTTTCTTT
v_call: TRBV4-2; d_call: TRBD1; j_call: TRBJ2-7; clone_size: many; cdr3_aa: CASSQGTGGLYEQYF; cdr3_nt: TGTGCCAGCAGCCAAGGGACAGGGGGTTTGTACGAGCAGTACTTC
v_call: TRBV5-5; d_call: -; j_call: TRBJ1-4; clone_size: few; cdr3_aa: CASSPEWGNEKLFF; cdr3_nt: TGTGCCAGCAGCCCCGAGTGGGGCAATGAAAAACTGTTTTTT
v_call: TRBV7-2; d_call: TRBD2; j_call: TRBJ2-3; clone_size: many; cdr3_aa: CASSLARTSGGLTDTQYF; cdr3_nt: TGTGCCAGCAGCTTAGCCCGGACTAGCGGGGGCCTCACAGATACGCAGTATTTT
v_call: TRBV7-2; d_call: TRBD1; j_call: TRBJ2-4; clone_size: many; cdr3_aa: CASSLERGQGAIFSKNIQYF; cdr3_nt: TGTGCCAGCAGCTTAGAGCGGGGACAGGGGGCGATATTCTCCAAAAACATTCAGTACTTC
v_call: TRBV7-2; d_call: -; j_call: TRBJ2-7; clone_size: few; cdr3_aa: CASSPEPLASYEQYF; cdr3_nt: TGTGCCAGCAGCCCTGAACCCCTAGCGTCCTACGAGCAGTACTTC
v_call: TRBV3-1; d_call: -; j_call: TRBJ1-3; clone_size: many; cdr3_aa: CASSQTASGNTIYF; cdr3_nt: TGTGCCAGCAGCCAGACAGCCTCTGGAAACACCATATATTTT
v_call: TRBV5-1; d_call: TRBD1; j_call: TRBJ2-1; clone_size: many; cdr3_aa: CASSLPSTGKFF; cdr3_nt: TGCGCCAGCAGCTTGCCCTCGACAGGGAAGTTCTTC
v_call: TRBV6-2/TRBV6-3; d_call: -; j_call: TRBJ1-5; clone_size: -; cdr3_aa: CASSYGLRGGVNQPQHF; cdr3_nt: TGTGCCAGCAGTTATGGCCTCCGGGGGGGCGTCAATCAGCCCCAGCATTTT
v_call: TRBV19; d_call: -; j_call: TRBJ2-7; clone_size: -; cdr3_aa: CASSSGTYSYEQYF; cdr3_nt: TGTGCCAGTAGCTCCGGGACTTATTCCTACGAGCAGTACTTC
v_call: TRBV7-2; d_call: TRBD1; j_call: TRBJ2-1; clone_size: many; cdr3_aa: CASSFMGQGANEQFF; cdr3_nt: TGTGCCAGCAGCTTCATGGGACAGGGGGCGAATGAGCAGTTCTTC
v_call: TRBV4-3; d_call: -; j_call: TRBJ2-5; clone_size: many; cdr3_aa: CASSQGPSEGTQYF; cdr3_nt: TGCGCCAGCAGCCAAGGCCCTTCGGAGGGGACCCAGTACTTC
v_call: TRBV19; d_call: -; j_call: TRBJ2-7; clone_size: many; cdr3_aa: CASSTTGPRDEQYF; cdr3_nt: TGTGCCAGTAGTACGACGGGACCTCGGGACGAGCAGTACTTC
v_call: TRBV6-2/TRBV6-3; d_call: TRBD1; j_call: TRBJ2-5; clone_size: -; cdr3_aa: CASSKTPGQYQETQYF; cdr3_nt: TGTGCCAGCAGTAAAACACCGGGACAGTACCAAGAGACCCAGTACTTC
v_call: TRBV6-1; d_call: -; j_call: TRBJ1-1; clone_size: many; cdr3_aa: CASSEVTGNTEAFF; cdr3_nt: TGTGCCAGCAGTGAAGTTACAGGCAACACTGAAGCTTTCTTT
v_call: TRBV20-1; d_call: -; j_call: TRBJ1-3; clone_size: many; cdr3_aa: CSADGTLGNTIYF; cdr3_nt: TGCAGTGCCGACGGGACACTCGGAAACACCATATATTTT
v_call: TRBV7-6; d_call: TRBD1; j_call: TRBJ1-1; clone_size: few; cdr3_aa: CASSLGRTGDTEAFF; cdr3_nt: TGTGCCAGCAGCTTAGGACGGACAGGGGACACTGAAGCTTTCTTT
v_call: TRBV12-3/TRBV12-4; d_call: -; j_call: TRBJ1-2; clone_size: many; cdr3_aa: CASSFVGLDYGYTF; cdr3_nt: TGTGCCAGCAGTTTTGTCGGGCTAGACTATGGCTACACCTTC